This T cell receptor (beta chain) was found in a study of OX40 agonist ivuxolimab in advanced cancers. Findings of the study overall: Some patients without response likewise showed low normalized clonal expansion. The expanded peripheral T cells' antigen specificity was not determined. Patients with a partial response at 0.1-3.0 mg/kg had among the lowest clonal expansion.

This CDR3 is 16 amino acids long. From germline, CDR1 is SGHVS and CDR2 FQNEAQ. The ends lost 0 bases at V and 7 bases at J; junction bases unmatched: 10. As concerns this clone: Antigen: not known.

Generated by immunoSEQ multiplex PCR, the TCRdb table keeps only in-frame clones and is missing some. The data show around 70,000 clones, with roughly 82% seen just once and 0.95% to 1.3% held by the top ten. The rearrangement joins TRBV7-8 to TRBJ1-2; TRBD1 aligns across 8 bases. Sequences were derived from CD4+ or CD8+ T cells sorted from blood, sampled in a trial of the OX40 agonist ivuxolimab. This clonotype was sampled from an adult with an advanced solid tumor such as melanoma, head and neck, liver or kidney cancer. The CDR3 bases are TGTGCCAGCAGCTTAGCGACCTCACAGGGGGTGGGTGGCTACACCTTC. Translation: CASSLATSQGVGGYTF.